A single sample is the source of the 23 T cell receptor beta chains below, sequenced in a study of CD8+CD57+ T cells in acquired aplastic anemia. Researchers used genomic DNA as the template to profile TCR beta VDJ and CDR3. TCRdb re-called the reads through MiXCR, storing one row per CDR3 protein. In the table there are 350,000 to 450,000 distinct CDR3 sequences, around 68% of which are singletons. The sample comprised sorted CD4+, CD8+, or CD8+CD57+ T cells (not recorded which) from PBMCs. The receptors stem from a human donor in good health, serving as a control.

The gene calls are TRBV7-6 and TRBJ1-2, with a weak D call TRBD1 (6 bases). Trimming left V 5 bases short and J 6 bases short, with 13 bases between. Germline V lookup: CDR1 SGHVS, CDR2 FNYEAQ. CDR3 size: 13 residues. CDR3: CASSDTGLDGYTF. CDR3 nucleotide sequence: TGTGCCAGCAGCGACACAGGGTTAGATGGCTACACCTTC.

Notes on this clonotype: A much bigger clone sits one base away, suggesting this may be a read error. The chain couples TRBV20-1 to TRBJ2-5; 7 nucleotides align to TRBD2. V shed 3 bases and J 5 bases; nucleotides not matched to a gene: 6. From germline, CDR1 is DFQATT and CDR2 SNEGSKA (reference sequence). CDR3 size: 13 residues. CDR3 amino acids: CSARGRAGETQYF. CDR3 nucleotides: TGCAGTGCTAGGGGGAGGGCCGGGGAGACCCAGTACTTC.

CDR3 region: CSAKRTGGTTEAFF. CDR3 DNA sequence: TGCAGTGCTAAGAGGACAGGAGGTACCACTGAAGCTTTCTTT. This rearrangement joins TRBV20-1 to TRBJ1-1, with 7 bases identical to TRBD1. With 4 bases clipped from V and 4 bases from J, the junction kept 9 bases outside the gene matches. CDR1 is DFQATT, CDR2 SNEGSKA, per germline (reference sequence). The CDR3 consists of 14 residues.

The chain links TRBV20-1 to TRBJ2-1; D is undetermined. Germline V gene data show CDR1 as DFQATT and CDR2 as SNEGSKA (reference sequence). Between the trimmed V and J ends, which lost 1 base and 12 bases, there was a span of 13 bases. This CDR3 comprises 12 residues. The CDR3 DNA sequence: TGCAGTGCTAGAGGGAATTCCGCAGGGCAGTTCTTC. It encodes CSARGNSAGQFF.

As for this clonotype: Because the CDR3 is missing its conserved closing phenylalanine or tryptophan, this is likely a read error. The DNA is omitted, as the CDR3 cannot be located on it reliably, and the CDR3 follows TCRdb's listing. The chain joins TRBV7-6 to TRBJ1-1; TRBD1 is taken as the D call from the table, unchecked against the DNA. Germline values: CDR1 SGHVS, CDR2 FNYEAQ. 13 amino acids form the CDR3, both terminal residues included. This CDR3 reads CASSPGGAMHTEA.

Ten or more counts support this clonotype. This sequence joins TRBV5-1 and TRBJ1-1; D unclear. The germline V gene encodes CDR1 SGHRS and CDR2 YFSETQ. CDR3 length: 14 amino acids. Trimming cost V 4 bases and J 1 base, with 11 bases left between them. The DNA of the CDR3 is TGCGCCAGCAGCCTGGAGGGCACGAACACTGAAGCTTTCTTT. Protein sequence: CASSLEGTNTEAFF.

At least ten counts were recorded for this clonotype. This chain joins TRBV19 and TRBJ1-6; D gene uncertain. The V end was cut by 7 bases, the J end by 1 base, with 11 bases between. Germline-derived CDR1 and CDR2 are LNHDA and SQIVND (reference sequence). The CDR3 is 15 residues long. The CDR3 protein is CASKIEGSYNSPLHF. The CDR3 nucleotides are TGTGCCAGTAAGATCGAGGGATCCTATAATTCACCCCTCCACTTT.

In the case of this clonotype: The junction differs from germline at one of its ends, possibly a read error. J is TRBJ2-7 and V is TRBV12-3 or TRBV12-4; 9 positions agree with TRBD1. There are 12 residues in the CDR3. The CDR3 region has the DNA TGTGCCAGCAGCACAGCCGGGACAGGGCTTTCCTTC. This encodes CASSTAGTGLSF.

Comments on this clonotype: Sequence at one end of the junction differs from germline and may be a read error. The rearrangement links TRBV9 to TRBJ2-2; D gene unclear. This CDR3 is built from 14 residues. CDR1 SGDLS and CDR2 YYNGEE come from the germline V gene. This CDR3 is CASQIIHCVRTWVF. The CDR3 bases are TGTGCCAGCCAAATAATACATTGTGTGAGAACATGGGTTTTT.

As concerns this clonotype: An end of the junction does not agree with germline; a read error may underlie this. The V call is TRBV2, the J call TRBJ1-1; D perhaps matches TRBD1 (6 bases). Germline loops: CDR1 SNHLY, CDR2 FYNNEI. This CDR3 region has 12 residues. The CDR3 sequence: CASSLVGAEAFF. The DNA for the CDR3 is TGTGCCAGCAGCTTAGTGGGGGCGGAAGCTTTTTTT.

The V call is TRBV20-1, the J call TRBJ2-7; possible D gene TRBD1, 5 bases. This CDR3 is 12 amino acids long. V lost 3 bases, J lost 8 bases, and 14 bases lay in between. Per the germline V gene, CDR1 is DFQATT and CDR2 is SNEGSKA (reference sequence). The DNA for the CDR3 is TGCAGTGCTAGGAAGCTCAGGGCTAAGCAGTACTTC. Encoded protein: CSARKLRAKQYF.

The rearrangement joins TRBV9 to TRBJ2-7; TRBD1 or TRBD2 may be the D gene (5 bases each). Per the germline V gene, CDR1 is SGDLS and CDR2 is YYNGEE. The CDR3 is 13 amino acids. As DNA, the CDR3 is TGTGCCAGTCGGGGTGGGGGTCAGCCCCAGCATTATGTC. Encoded protein: CASRGGGQPQHYV.

In its sample, this clonotype was seen a few times. The rearrangement links TRBV7-2 to TRBJ1-5; 8 bases line up with TRBD1. Trimming removed 4 bases from V and 5 bases from J; junction bases left unmatched: 7. CDR1 SGHTA and CDR2 FQGNSA come from the germline V gene. The CDR3 runs to 15 residues. The CDR3 region is CASSSTGQVHQPQHF. The CDR3 DNA reads TGTGCCAGCAGCTCGACGGGACAGGTCCATCAGCCCCAGCATTTT.

The chain joins TRBV7-9 to TRBJ1-3, with unresolved D. The V end was cut by 3 bases, the J end by 13 bases, with 25 bases between. CDR1 and CDR2 from the germline V gene are SEHNR and FQNEAQ (reference sequence). This CDR3 comprises 16 residues. For the CDR3, the DNA is TGTGCCAGCAGCTTTAGCGTGGGCCGCACAGAAACGCAGATATATTTT. Encoded protein: CASSFSVGRTETQIYF. Looking up the rest from reference TRBV7-9 and TRBJ1-3 gives the full variable domain: DTGVSQNPRHKITKRGQNVTFRCDPISEHNRLYWYRQTLGQGPEFLTYFQNEAQLEKSRLLSDRFSAERPKGSFSTLEIQRTEQGDSAMYLCASSFSVGRTETQIYFGEGSWLTVV.

The chain has TRBV7-9 and TRBJ1-2; D might be TRBD1 (6 bases). CDR3 length: 13 residues. Germline values: CDR1 SEHNR, CDR2 FQNEAQ (reference sequence). Trimming shortened V by 5 bases and J by 5 bases, and 12 bases separated the two germline ends. This CDR3 reads CASSPDRRYGYTF. The CDR3 DNA is TGTGCCAGCAGCCCTGACAGGAGGTATGGCTACACCTTC.

This chain links TRBV20-1 with TRBJ2-7; TRBD2 agrees at 11 bases. Germline CDR1 reads DFQATT; CDR2 reads SNEGSKA (reference sequence). The CDR3 runs to 16 residues. Trimming removed 4 bases from V and 0 bases from J; junction bases left unmatched: 8. The CDR3 reads CSANILAGAHSYEQYF. As DNA, the CDR3 is TGCAGTGCTAATATACTAGCGGGAGCCCACTCCTACGAGCAGTACTTC.

As concerns this clonotype: A single base separates this from a much larger clone, so it may be a read error. The chain links TRBV6-5 to TRBJ1-1; D is possibly TRBD1 (5 bases). The V end lost 2 bases, the J end lost 3 bases, and 16 bases lay between the germline ends. Germline V gives CDR1 MNHEY, CDR2 SVGAGI. This CDR3 spans 16 amino acids. Here the CDR3 reads CASSYLRAGGDTEAFF. For the CDR3, the DNA is TGTGCCAGCAGTTACCTTAGAGCCGGGGGGGACACTGAAGCTTTCTTT.

The chain links TRBV7-7 to TRBJ1-5, with TRBD1 identical over 8 bases. V lost 1 base, J lost 7 bases, and 12 bases stayed unmatched. The CDR3 consists of 17 residues. Germline assignment: CDR1 SSHAT and CDR2 FNYEAQ (reference sequence). CDR3 amino acids: CASSLEETGANEQPQHF. As DNA, the CDR3 is TGTGCCAGCAGCTTAGAAGAGACAGGGGCGAATGAGCAGCCCCAGCATTTT.

This chain links TRBV9 with TRBJ2-1; D is unresolved. V lost 4 bases and J 15 bases, leaving 23 bases between the germline ends. The CDR3 spans 14 residues. CDR1 SGDLS and CDR2 YYNGEE come from the germline V gene. CDR3 residues: CASSFGRECYKLFF. As DNA, the CDR3 is TGTGCCAGCAGCTTTGGCCGAGAGTGCTACAAGTTGTTCTTC.

In its sample, this clonotype was seen a few times. V usage is TRBV10-1 and J usage is TRBJ2-7; TRBD1 matches at 8 bases. Germline V gene data show CDR1 as WNHNN and CDR2 as SYGVQD (reference sequence). CDR3 length: 15 residues. With 3 bases clipped from V and 2 bases from J, the junction kept 6 bases outside the gene matches. CDR3 in DNA: TGCGCCAGCAGTGATGGGACAGGTAGGGCCTACGAGCAGTACTTC. This sequence encodes CASSDGTGRAYEQYF.

V usage is TRBV7-2 and J usage is TRBJ1-3; D not resolved. There are 15 residues in the CDR3. V was clipped by 5 bases and J by 5 bases, with 16 bases between them. CDR1 SGHTA and CDR2 FQGNSA come from the germline V gene. The CDR3 here is CASSPRRGNRNTIYF. The CDR3 nucleotides read TGTGCCAGCAGCCCACGCAGAGGGAATAGAAACACCATATATTTT.

Concerning this clonotype: At one end, the junction sequence differs from germline, possibly due to a read error. CDR3 region: CTSGWDQVHPLEQYF. The CDR3, as DNA: TGTACCAGCGGGTGGGATCAGGTTCATCCTCTCGAGCAGTACTTC. This chain joins TRBV2 and TRBJ2-7; weak D call: TRBD2 (6 bases). Germline CDR1 SNHLY, CDR2 FYNNEI. The CDR3 length is 15 residues.

This clonotype was recorded at least ten times. The rearrangement uses TRBV6-1 and TRBJ2-2; 11 bases are shared with TRBD1. This CDR3 spans 15 amino acids. Germline V gene lookup returns CDR1 MNHNS and CDR2 SASEGT. The junction had 2 bases not matched to a gene; V was cut back by 4 bases and J by 4 bases. The DNA for the CDR3 is TGTGCCAGCAGTGTGGGGACAGGGGGCACCGGGGAGCTGTTTTTT. Its protein is CASSVGTGGTGELFF.